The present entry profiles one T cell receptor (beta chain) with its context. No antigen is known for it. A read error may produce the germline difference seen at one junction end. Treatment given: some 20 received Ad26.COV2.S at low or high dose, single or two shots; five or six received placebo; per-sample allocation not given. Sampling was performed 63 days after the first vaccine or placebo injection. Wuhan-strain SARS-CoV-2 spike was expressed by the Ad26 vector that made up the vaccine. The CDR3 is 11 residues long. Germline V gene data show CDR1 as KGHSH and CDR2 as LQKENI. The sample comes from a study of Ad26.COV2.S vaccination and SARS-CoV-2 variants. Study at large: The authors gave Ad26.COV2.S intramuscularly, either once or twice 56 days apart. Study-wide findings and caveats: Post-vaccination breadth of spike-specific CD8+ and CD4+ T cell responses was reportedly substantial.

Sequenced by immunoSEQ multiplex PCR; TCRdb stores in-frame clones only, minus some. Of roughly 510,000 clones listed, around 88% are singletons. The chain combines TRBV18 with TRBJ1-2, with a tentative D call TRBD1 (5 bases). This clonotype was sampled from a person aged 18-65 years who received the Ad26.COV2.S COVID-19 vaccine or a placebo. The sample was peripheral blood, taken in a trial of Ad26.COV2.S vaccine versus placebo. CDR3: CASSGPGRPFF. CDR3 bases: TGTGCCAGCTCAGGCCCGGGACGGCCTTTCTTC.